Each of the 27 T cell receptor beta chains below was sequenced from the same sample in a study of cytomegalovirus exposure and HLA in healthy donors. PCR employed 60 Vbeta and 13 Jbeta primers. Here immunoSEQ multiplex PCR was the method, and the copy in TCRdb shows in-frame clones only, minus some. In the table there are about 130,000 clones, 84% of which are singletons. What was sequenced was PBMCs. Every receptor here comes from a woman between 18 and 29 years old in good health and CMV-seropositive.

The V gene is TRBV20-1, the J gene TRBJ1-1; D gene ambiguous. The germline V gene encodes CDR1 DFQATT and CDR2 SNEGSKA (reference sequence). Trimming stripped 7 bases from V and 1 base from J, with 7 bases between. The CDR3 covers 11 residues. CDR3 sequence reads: CSGGSNTEAFF. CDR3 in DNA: TGCAGTGGCGGATCGAACACTGAAGCTTTCTTT.

The CDR3 here is CASSLGGIGTDTQYF. The CDR3 bases are TGTGCCAGCAGCTTAGGGGGCATCGGCACAGATACGCAGTATTTT. The gene calls are TRBV11-3 and TRBJ2-3, with D possibly matching TRBD1 (5 bases). Germline CDR1 reads SGHNT; CDR2 reads YENEEA. V was trimmed by 1 base and J by 1 base, leaving 9 bases between them. The CDR3 runs to 15 residues.

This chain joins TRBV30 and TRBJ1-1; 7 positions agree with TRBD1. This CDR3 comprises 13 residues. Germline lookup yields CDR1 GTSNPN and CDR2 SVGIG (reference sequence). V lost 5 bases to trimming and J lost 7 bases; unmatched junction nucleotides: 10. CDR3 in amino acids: CAWGTENGGEAFF. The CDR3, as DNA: TGTGCCTGGGGGACAGAGAACGGAGGTGAAGCTTTCTTT.

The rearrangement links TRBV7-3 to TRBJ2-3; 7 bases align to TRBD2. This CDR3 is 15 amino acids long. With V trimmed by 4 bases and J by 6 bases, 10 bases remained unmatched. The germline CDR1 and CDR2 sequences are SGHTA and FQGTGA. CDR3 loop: CASSSGSGRGDTQYF. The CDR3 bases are TGTGCCAGCAGCTCGGGGAGCGGGCGGGGGGATACGCAGTATTTT. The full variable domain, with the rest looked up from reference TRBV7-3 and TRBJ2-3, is GAGVSQTPSNKVTEKGKYVELRCDPISGHTALYWYRQSLGQGPEFLIYFQGTGAADDSGLPNDRFFAVRPEGSVSTLKIQRTERGDSAVYLCASSSGSGRGDTQYFGPGTRLTVL.

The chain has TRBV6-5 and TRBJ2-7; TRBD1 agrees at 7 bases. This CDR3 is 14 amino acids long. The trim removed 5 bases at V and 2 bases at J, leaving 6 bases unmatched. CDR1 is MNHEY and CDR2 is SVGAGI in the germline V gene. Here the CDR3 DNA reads TGTGCCAGCAGTACTCCAGGGGGTACCTACGAGCAGTACTTC. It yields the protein CASSTPGGTYEQYF.

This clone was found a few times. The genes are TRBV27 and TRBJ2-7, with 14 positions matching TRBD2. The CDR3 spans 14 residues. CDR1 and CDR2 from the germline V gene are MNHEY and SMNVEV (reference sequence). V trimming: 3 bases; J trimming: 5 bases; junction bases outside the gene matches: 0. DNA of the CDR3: TGTGCCAGCAGTTTGACTAGCGGGGGGGACGAGCAGTACTTC. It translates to CASSLTSGGDEQYF.

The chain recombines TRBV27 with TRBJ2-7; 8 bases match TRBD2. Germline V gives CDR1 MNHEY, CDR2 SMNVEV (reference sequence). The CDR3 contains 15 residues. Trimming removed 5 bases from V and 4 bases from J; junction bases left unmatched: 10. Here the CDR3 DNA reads TGTGCCAGCAGTCAACGGGGGGGCCTTAAATACGAGCAGTACTTC. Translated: CASSQRGGLKYEQYF.

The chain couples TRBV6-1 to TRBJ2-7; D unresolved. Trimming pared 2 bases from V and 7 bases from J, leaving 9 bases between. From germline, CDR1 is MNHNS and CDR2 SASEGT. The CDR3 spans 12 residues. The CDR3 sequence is CASSETVWEQYF. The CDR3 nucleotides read TGTGCCAGCAGTGAAACAGTGTGGGAGCAGTACTTC.

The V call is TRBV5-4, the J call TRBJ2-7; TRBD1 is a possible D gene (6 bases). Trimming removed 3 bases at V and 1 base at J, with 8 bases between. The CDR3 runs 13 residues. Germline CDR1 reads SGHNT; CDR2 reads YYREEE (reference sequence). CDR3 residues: CASSSQGSYEQYF. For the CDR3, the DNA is TGTGCCAGCAGCTCCCAGGGGTCCTACGAGCAGTACTTC.

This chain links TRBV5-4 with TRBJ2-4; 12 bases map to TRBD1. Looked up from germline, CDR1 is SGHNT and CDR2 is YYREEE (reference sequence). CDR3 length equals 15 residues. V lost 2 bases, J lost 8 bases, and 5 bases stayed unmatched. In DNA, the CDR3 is TGTGCCAGCAGCTTCTCCGGGACAGGGGGCGACATTCAGTACTTC. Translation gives CASSFSGTGGDIQYF.

CDR3 loop: CASSSIGGGAGELFF. The CDR3 nucleotides are TGTGCCAGCAGCTCCATTGGCGGGGGGGCCGGGGAGCTGTTTTTT. The V call is TRBV7-3, the J call TRBJ2-2; 9 bases fit TRBD2. The CDR3 is 15 residues long. V gave up 4 bases and J gave up 6 bases; unmatched junction bases: 6. CDR1 is SGHTA, CDR2 FQGTGA, per germline.

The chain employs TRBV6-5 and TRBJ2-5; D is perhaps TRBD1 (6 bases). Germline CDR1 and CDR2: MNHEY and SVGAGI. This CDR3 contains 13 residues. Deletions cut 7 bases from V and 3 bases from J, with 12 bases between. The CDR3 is CASTETGEETQYF. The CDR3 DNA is TGTGCCAGCACCGAGACAGGAGAAGAGACCCAGTACTTC.

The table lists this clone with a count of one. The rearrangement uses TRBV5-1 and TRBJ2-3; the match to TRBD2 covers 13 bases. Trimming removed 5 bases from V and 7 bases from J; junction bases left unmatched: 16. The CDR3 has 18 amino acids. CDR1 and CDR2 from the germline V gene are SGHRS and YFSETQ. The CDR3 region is CASRKEGLAGPWEHTQYF. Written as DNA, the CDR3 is TGCGCCAGCAGAAAAGAGGGACTAGCGGGGCCATGGGAGCATACGCAGTATTTT.

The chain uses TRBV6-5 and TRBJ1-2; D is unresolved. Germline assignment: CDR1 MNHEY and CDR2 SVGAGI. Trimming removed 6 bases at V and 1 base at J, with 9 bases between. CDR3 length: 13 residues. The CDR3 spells CASSATFNYGYTF. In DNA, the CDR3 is TGTGCCAGCAGCGCCACTTTTAACTATGGCTACACCTTC.

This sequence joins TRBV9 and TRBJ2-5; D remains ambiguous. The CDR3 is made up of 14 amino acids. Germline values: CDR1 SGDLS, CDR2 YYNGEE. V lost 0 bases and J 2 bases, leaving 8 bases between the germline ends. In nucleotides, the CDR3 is TGTGCCAGCAGCGTAGATAGTATTCAAGAGACCCAGTACTTC. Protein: CASSVDSIQETQYF.

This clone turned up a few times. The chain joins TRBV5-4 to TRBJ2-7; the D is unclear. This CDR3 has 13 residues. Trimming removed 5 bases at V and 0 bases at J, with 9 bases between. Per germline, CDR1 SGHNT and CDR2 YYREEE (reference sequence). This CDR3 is CASRKESSYEQYF. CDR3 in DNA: TGTGCCAGCAGGAAAGAGAGCTCCTACGAGCAGTACTTC.

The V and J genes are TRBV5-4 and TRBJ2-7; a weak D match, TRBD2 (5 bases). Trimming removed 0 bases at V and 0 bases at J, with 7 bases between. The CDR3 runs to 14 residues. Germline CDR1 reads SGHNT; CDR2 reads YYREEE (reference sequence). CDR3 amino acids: CASSLAGSSYEQYF. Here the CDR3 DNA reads TGTGCCAGCAGCTTGGCGGGAAGCTCCTACGAGCAGTACTTC.

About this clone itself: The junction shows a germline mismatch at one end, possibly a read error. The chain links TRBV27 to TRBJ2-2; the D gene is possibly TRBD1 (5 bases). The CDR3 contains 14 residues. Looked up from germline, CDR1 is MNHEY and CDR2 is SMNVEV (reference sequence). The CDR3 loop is CASSFSGLAGELFF. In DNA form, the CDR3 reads TGTGCCAGCAGTTTCTCAGGGTTAGCCGGAGAGCTGTTTTTT.

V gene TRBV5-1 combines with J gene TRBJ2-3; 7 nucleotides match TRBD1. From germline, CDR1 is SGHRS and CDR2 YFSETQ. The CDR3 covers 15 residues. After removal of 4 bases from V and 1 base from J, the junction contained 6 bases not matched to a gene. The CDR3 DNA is TGCGCCAGCAGCGAACAGGGGATCGGCACAGATACGCAGTATTTT. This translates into CASSEQGIGTDTQYF.

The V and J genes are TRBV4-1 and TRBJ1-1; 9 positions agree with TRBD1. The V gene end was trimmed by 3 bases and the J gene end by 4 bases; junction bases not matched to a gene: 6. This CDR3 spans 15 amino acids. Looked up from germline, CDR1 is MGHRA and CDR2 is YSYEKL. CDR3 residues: CASSHGGQGATEAFF. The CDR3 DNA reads TGCGCCAGCAGCCATGGGGGACAGGGCGCCACTGAAGCTTTCTTT.

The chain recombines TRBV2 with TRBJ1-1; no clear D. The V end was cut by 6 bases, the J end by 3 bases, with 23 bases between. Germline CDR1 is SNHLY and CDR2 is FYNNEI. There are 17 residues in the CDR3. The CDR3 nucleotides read TGTGCCAGCAGCGACCTCGTTGGTCGGGAGGGCGACACTGAAGCTTTCTTT. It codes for CASSDLVGREGDTEAFF.

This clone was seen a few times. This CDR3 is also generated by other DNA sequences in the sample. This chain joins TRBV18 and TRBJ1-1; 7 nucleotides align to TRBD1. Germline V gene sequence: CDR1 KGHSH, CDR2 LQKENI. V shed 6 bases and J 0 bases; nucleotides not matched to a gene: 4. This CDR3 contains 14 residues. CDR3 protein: CASSRDSMNTEAFF. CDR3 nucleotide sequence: TGTGCCAGCTCGCGGGACAGCATGAACACTGAAGCTTTCTTT.

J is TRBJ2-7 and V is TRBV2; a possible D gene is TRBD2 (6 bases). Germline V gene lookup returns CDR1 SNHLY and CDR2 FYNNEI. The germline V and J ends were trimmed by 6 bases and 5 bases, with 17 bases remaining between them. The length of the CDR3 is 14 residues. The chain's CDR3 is CASRVSWGGNEQYF. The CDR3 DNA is TGTGCCAGCAGGGTTTCGTGGGGCGGGAACGAGCAGTACTTC.

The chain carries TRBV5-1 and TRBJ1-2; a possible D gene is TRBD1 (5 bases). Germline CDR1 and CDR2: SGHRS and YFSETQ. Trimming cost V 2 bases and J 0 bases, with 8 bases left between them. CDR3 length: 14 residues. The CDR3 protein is CASSLAQANYGYTF. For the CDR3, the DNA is TGCGCCAGCAGCTTAGCACAGGCTAACTATGGCTACACCTTC.

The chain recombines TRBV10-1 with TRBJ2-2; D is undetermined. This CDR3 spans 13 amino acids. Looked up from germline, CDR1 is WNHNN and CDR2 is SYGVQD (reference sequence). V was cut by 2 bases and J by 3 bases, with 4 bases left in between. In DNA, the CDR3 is TGCGCCAGCAGTGAGACATACACCGGGGAGCTGTTTTTT. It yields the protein CASSETYTGELFF.

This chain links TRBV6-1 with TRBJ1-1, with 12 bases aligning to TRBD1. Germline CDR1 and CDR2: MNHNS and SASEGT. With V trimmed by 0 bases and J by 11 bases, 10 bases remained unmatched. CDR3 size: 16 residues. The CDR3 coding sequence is TGTGCCAGCAGTGAAGCCCACGGGACAGGGGGCAGAGACGCTTTCTTT. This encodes CASSEAHGTGGRDAFF.

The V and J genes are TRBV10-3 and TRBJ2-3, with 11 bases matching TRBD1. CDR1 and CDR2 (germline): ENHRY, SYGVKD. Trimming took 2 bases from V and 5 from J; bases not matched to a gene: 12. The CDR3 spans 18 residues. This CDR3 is CAISENYPGQGAKDTQYF. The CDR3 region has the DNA TGTGCCATCAGTGAGAACTACCCAGGACAGGGGGCAAAAGATACGCAGTATTTT.